The 31 T cell receptor beta chains presented below share a single source sample, sequenced in a study of blood T cell repertoires in COVID-19. Here immunoSEQ multiplex PCR was the method, and the copy in TCRdb shows in-frame clones only, minus some. The data contain around 72,000 clones, approximately 90% of them singletons. Sequenced sample: peripheral blood. These receptors were obtained from a woman in her seventies with acute or convalescent COVID-19.

The chain has TRBV6-5 and TRBJ1-2; D uncertain. The V gene lost 2 bases and the J gene lost 4 bases, with 8 bases spanning the gap. The CDR3 runs 13 residues. Germline CDR1 MNHEY, CDR2 SVGAGI. Here the CDR3 reads CASSYRLFYGYTF. CDR3 nucleotides: TGTGCCAGCAGTTACCGTCTATTCTATGGCTACACCTTC.

The chain employs TRBV7-6 and TRBJ1-5; 7 nucleotides align to TRBD1. Looked up from germline, CDR1 is SGHVS and CDR2 is FNYEAQ. There are 15 residues in the CDR3. J lost 7 bases, V lost 1 base, and 7 bases had no gene match. CDR3 in DNA: TGTGCCAGCAGCTTAGAAGCAGGGGGAGGACAGCCCCAGCATTTT. Encoded protein: CASSLEAGGGQPQHF.

The V and J genes are TRBV18 and TRBJ2-3; TRBD1 agrees at 8 bases. CDR3 length: 15 amino acids. The J segment lost 2 bases and the V segment lost 8 bases, leaving 9 bases of the junction unmatched. CDR1 is KGHSH and CDR2 is LQKENI in the germline V gene. The CDR3 loop is CASKNRGRYTDTQYF. The CDR3 bases are TGTGCCAGCAAGAACAGGGGGAGATACACAGATACGCAGTATTTT.

J is TRBJ2-1 and V is TRBV4-3; 13 bases fit TRBD2. The CDR3 totals 15 residues. Trimming cost V 4 bases and J 8 bases; bases outside gene matches: 5. Germline CDR1 is LGHNA and CDR2 is YSLEER. This CDR3 is CASSPRLAGGYEQFF. The CDR3 DNA is TGCGCCAGCAGCCCTCGACTAGCGGGAGGCTATGAGCAGTTCTTC.

This sequence joins TRBV28 and TRBJ2-6, with D possibly being TRBD1 (6 bases). CDR1 and CDR2 (germline): MDHEN, SYDVKM. This CDR3 is built from 15 residues. The ends were cut back, 5 bases at V and 4 bases at J, with 12 bases in the middle. The CDR3 region is CASSITGIGANVLTF. The CDR3 region has the DNA TGTGCCAGCAGTATCACAGGGATAGGGGCCAACGTCCTGACTTTC.

The J gene is TRBJ1-1, the V gene TRBV5-1; TRBD1 is a possible D gene (5 bases). Germline-derived CDR1 and CDR2 are SGHRS and YFSETQ. The CDR3 is made up of 15 amino acids. V was cut by 1 base and J by 10 bases, with 20 bases left in between. CDR3 loop: CASSLFVGGTGGAFF. The CDR3 DNA reads as TGCGCCAGCAGCTTGTTTGTGGGCGGCACCGGGGGAGCTTTCTTT.

This sequence joins TRBV2 and TRBJ2-7, with D maybe TRBD2 (7 bases). The CDR3 has 13 residues. With 4 bases removed from V and 5 bases from J, the gap between germline ends came to 12 bases. Germline assignment: CDR1 SNHLY and CDR2 FYNNEI. CDR3 coding DNA: TGTGCCAGCAGTGCTCGGGGGGCCGACGAGCAGTACTTC. Protein: CASSARGADEQYF.

This chain uses TRBV12-3 or TRBV12-4 with TRBJ2-7; D not certain. The CDR3 loop spans 13 amino acids. V was pared by 1 base and J by 3 bases, with 7 bases between. The CDR3 sequence: CASSLGALYEQYF. In nucleotides, the CDR3 is TGTGCCAGCAGTTTAGGGGCCCTCTACGAGCAGTACTTC.

The chain is built from TRBV20-1 and TRBJ1-2; TRBD1 is a possible D gene (5 bases). This CDR3 has 11 residues. Trimming took 4 bases from V and 4 from J, leaving 7 bases between them. Germline V lookup: CDR1 DFQATT, CDR2 SNEGSKA (reference sequence). CDR3 amino acids: CSAIQGYGYTF. The CDR3 DNA sequence: TGCAGTGCTATCCAGGGCTATGGCTACACCTTC.

The CDR3 here is CATRWGTGRGSEQYF. The CDR3 nucleotides read TGTGCCACCAGGTGGGGCACGGGGAGGGGCTCCGAGCAGTACTTC. This chain uses TRBV15 with TRBJ2-7, with TRBD2 matching over 7 bases. Germline-derived CDR1 and CDR2 are LNHNV and YYDKDF (reference sequence). The CDR3 contains 15 residues. The V gene end was trimmed by 6 bases and the J gene end by 6 bases; junction bases not matched to a gene: 14.

This chain uses TRBV6-4 with TRBJ2-1; a weak D match, TRBD2 (6 bases). The V end lost 3 bases, the J end lost 2 bases, and 8 bases lay between the germline ends. The germline CDR1 and CDR2 sequences are MRHNA and SNTAGT. The CDR3 is made up of 14 amino acids. As DNA, the CDR3 is TGTGCCAGCAGTGAGGGGGGAACCTACAATGAGCAGTTCTTC. The encoded protein is CASSEGGTYNEQFF.

This chain links TRBV9 with TRBJ2-1; 12 positions match TRBD2. V was pared by 3 bases and J by 6 bases, with 7 bases of the junction left unmatched. This CDR3 is 16 amino acids long. Germline loops: CDR1 SGDLS, CDR2 YYNGEE. The CDR3 here is CASSATSGLAGNEQFF. In DNA, the CDR3 is TGTGCCAGCAGCGCAACTTCGGGACTAGCGGGCAATGAGCAGTTCTTC.

This clone was counted only a few times. Other DNA sequences in this sample translate to the same CDR3. The chain has TRBV20-1 and TRBJ1-1; D is undetermined. V lost 5 bases and J lost 1, with 2 bases in between. Looked up from germline, CDR1 is DFQATT and CDR2 is SNEGSKA (reference sequence). The CDR3 totals 10 residues. CDR3 nucleotide sequence: TGCAGTGCTCGGAACACTGAAGCTTTCTTT. This gives the protein CSARNTEAFF.

The chain couples TRBV9 to TRBJ2-3; 8 bases agree with TRBD2. V lost 3 bases to trimming and J lost 4 bases; unmatched junction nucleotides: 4. CDR1 and CDR2 (germline): SGDLS, YYNGEE. This CDR3 has 14 amino acids. CDR3 amino acids: CASSESGGADTQYF. DNA of the CDR3: TGTGCCAGCAGCGAAAGCGGGGGCGCAGATACGCAGTATTTT.

V is TRBV28 and J is TRBJ1-3; D possibly corresponds to TRBD1 (5 bases). Trimming cost V 5 bases and J 0 bases, with 11 bases left between them. The CDR3 sequence is 15 residues long. Germline-derived CDR1 and CDR2 are MDHEN and SYDVKM. The CDR3 protein is CASSMGRVSGNTIYF. DNA of the CDR3: TGTGCCAGCAGTATGGGCAGGGTCTCTGGAAACACCATATATTTT.

This chain joins TRBV15 and TRBJ2-7, with D possibly TRBD2 on 5 matching bases. Looked up from germline, CDR1 is LNHNV and CDR2 is YYDKDF (reference sequence). V shed 5 bases and J shed 5 bases, with 19 bases lying between them. This CDR3 spans 15 amino acids. CDR3 sequence (DNA): TGTGCCACCAGCCCAGGTCGGGGTTCTGGGGACGAGCAGTACTTC. Translation gives CATSPGRGSGDEQYF.

The chain recombines TRBV5-5 with TRBJ2-1; 12 bases map to TRBD1. The V gene end was trimmed by 3 bases and the J gene end by 10 bases; junction bases not matched to a gene: 8. Germline CDR1 SGHKS, CDR2 YYEKEE (reference sequence). CDR3 length: 15 amino acids. The CDR3 DNA is TGTGCCAGCAGCTCCTGGGGGACAGGGGGCGCGGAGCAGTTCTTC. Translating it yields CASSSWGTGGAEQFF.

CDR3 nucleotide sequence: TGTGCCAGCAGCTTAGTTATGAACACTGAAGCTTTCTTT. Translated, it gives CASSLVMNTEAFF. The chain links TRBV7-2 to TRBJ1-1; no firm D call. Germline V gene data show CDR1 as SGHTA and CDR2 as FQGNSA. Trimming left V 1 base short and J 0 bases short, with 3 bases between. The CDR3 contains 13 residues.

A note on this clone: The junction differs from germline at one of its ends, possibly a read error. The rearrangement links TRBV7-7 to TRBJ2-1, with 10 bases lining up with TRBD2. This CDR3 region has 16 residues. The germline CDR1 and CDR2 sequences are SSHAT and FNYEAQ (reference sequence). The CDR3 DNA sequence: TGTGCTAGCAGCGCAGGGATGGGACTAGCGTTGAATGAGCAGTTCTTC. Protein product: CASSAGMGLALNEQFF.

The chain is built from TRBV30 and TRBJ1-1; D is uncertain. V lost 2 bases, J lost 5 bases, and 15 bases lay in between. Germline V lookup: CDR1 GTSNPN, CDR2 SVGIG (reference sequence). This CDR3 has 14 amino acids. CDR3 sequence: CAWSPPGIMTEAFF. For the CDR3, the DNA is TGTGCCTGGAGTCCCCCGGGAATCATGACTGAAGCTTTCTTT.

The chain has TRBV30 and TRBJ1-3; D gene uncertain. The V gene's germline CDR1 is GTSNPN and CDR2 SVGIG (reference sequence). Trimming left V 3 bases short and J 2 bases short, with 11 bases between. The CDR3 runs to 14 residues. The CDR3 loop is CAWSPVIPGNTIYF. DNA of the CDR3: TGTGCCTGGAGCCCGGTAATCCCTGGAAACACCATATATTTT.

The rearrangement joins TRBV19 to TRBJ1-2; 12 positions match TRBD1. V gave up 10 bases and J gave up 3 bases; unmatched junction bases: 9. CDR1 LNHDA and CDR2 SQIVND come from the germline V gene (reference sequence). The CDR3 contains 15 residues. The CDR3 nucleotides are TGTGCCACCCGGGACAGGGGGCTTTCGGACTATGGCTACACCTTC. This translates into CATRDRGLSDYGYTF.

The rearrangement uses TRBV2 and TRBJ1-5; D may be TRBD1 (6 bases). V lost 6 bases and J lost 9, with 21 bases in between. This CDR3 region has 15 residues. Germline assignment: CDR1 SNHLY and CDR2 FYNNEI. In DNA form, the CDR3 reads TGTGCCAGCAGGCCCGGGGGGGCACCAAGTACGCCCCAGCATTTT. Its protein is CASRPGGAPSTPQHF.

The rearrangement joins TRBV5-1 to TRBJ1-2; TRBD1 matches 7 bases. The CDR3 has 15 residues. The junction had 13 bases not matched to a gene; V was cut back by 5 bases and J by 6 bases. Germline V lookup: CDR1 SGHRS, CDR2 YFSETQ. The CDR3 loop is CASRTSFPQGNGYTF. The CDR3 coding sequence is TGCGCCAGCAGGACTTCGTTTCCACAGGGGAATGGCTACACCTTC.

This chain uses TRBV29-1 with TRBJ2-7; D might be TRBD1 (6 bases). This CDR3 spans 14 amino acids. CDR1 and CDR2 (germline): SQVTM, ANQGSEA. V shed 0 bases and J shed 1 base, with 10 bases lying between them. CDR3: CSVEDKGGSYEQYF. In nucleotides, the CDR3 is TGCAGCGTTGAAGATAAAGGGGGATCCTACGAGCAGTACTTC.

The chain employs TRBV30 and TRBJ2-7, with TRBD2 matching over 11 bases. This CDR3 has 15 residues. V lost 4 bases, J lost 3 bases, and 8 bases stayed unmatched. CDR1 and CDR2 (germline): GTSNPN, SVGIG (reference sequence). CDR3 sequence reads: CAWNRPGLAVYEQYF. CDR3 DNA sequence: TGTGCCTGGAATAGACCGGGACTAGCGGTCTACGAGCAGTACTTC.

CDR3 region: CASSAAGDEKLFF. CDR3 coding DNA: TGCGCCAGCAGTGCTGCAGGGGATGAAAAACTGTTTTTT. J is TRBJ1-4 and V is TRBV5-1, with a weak D call TRBD1 (6 bases). V was pared by 5 bases and J by 6 bases, with 11 bases between. The germline gives CDR1 SGHRS, CDR2 YFSETQ. The CDR3 consists of 13 residues.

This clone was observed a handful of times. This chain uses TRBV13 with TRBJ1-2, with TRBD1 matching 7 bases. Losses at the gene ends were 4 bases for V and 2 bases for J; bases not matched to a gene: 10. Germline CDR1 is PRHDT and CDR2 is FYEKMQ (reference sequence). The CDR3 contains 16 residues. The CDR3 loop reads CASSSRDRADNYGYTF. CDR3 coding DNA: TGTGCCAGCAGCTCCCGAGACAGGGCTGACAACTATGGCTACACCTTC.

The chain has TRBV7-2 and TRBJ1-2; 7 bases line up with TRBD1. CDR1 and CDR2 (germline): SGHTA, FQGNSA. CDR3 length: 15 amino acids. V shed 5 bases, J shed 3 bases, and the junction held 9 bases outside the gene matches. The CDR3 nucleotides read TGTGCCAGCAGCCGTAGGGGGCATGGAGACTATGGCTACACCTTC. It codes for CASSRRGHGDYGYTF.

This rearrangement joins TRBV7-8 to TRBJ2-3; 16 bases are shared with TRBD2. V gave up 5 bases and J gave up 5 bases; unmatched junction bases: 16. The CDR3 sequence is 20 residues long. The germline CDR1 and CDR2 sequences are SGHVS and FQNEAQ. DNA for the CDR3: TGTGCCAGCAGCCCCCTAGGGGGACTAGCGGGAGGGCCCGGAGGAGATACGCAGTATTTT. This codes for CASSPLGGLAGGPGGDTQYF.

This clone showed up just a few times. J is TRBJ1-2 and V is TRBV2; D not resolved. The germline V gene encodes CDR1 SNHLY and CDR2 FYNNEI. This CDR3 comprises 11 residues. V was shortened by 7 bases and J by 3 bases, with 6 bases between the two germline ends. The CDR3 loop is CASKRYYGYTF. As DNA, the CDR3 is TGTGCCAGCAAGCGCTACTATGGCTACACCTTC.